This T cell receptor beta chain emerged from a study of OX40 agonist ivuxolimab in advanced cancers. Background on the whole study: Ivuxolimab was an agonistic, fully human IgG2 monoclonal antibody directed against OX40 (CD134), a costimulatory receptor. Prior anti-PD-1, anti-PD-L1 or anti-CTLA-4 therapy was permitted, and checkpoint inhibitors had been received by about 44% of dose-escalation patients. Three dose-escalation patients achieved partial responses, one with hepatocellular carcinoma and two with cutaneous melanoma. The paper covers the monotherapy dose-escalation part of the phase I ivuxolimab trial, which included N ≈ 50 patients. The dose-escalation cohort was 82.7% male with a mean age of approximately 60 years, ranging from roughly 20 to 80. Intravenous ivuxolimab was administered to patients every 2 weeks at six dose levels: 0.01, 0.1, 0.3, 1.5, 3 and 10 mg/kg. The point of sequencing TCRbeta in the periphery was to test whether ivuxolimab changed TCR sequence diversity and drove clonal T-cell expansion. Of the approximately 53 patients in dose escalation, approximately 20 had hepatocellular carcinoma, about 15 had melanoma, 9 had renal cell carcinoma and 9 had head and neck cancer.

Patients with autoimmune disease history or receiving systemic immunosuppression were excluded from the trial. Peripheral blood for TCR sequencing was collected from all dose cohorts at baseline, on cycle 4 day 1, and on cycle 7 day 1. The samples were taken from a phase I, first-in-human, multicenter, open-label dose-escalation trial of ivuxolimab. Adults with locally advanced or metastatic melanoma, renal cell carcinoma, hepatocellular carcinoma or head and neck squamous cell carcinoma were enrolled in the trial. Before TCR sequencing, CD4+ T cells and CD8+ T cells were sorted from peripheral blood as separate populations. Genomic DNA was isolated from the sorted cells so that the TCRbeta CDR3 region could be sequenced. The immunoSEQ Assay was used to sequence the TCRbeta CDR3 regions. Here the immuneACCESS table is served through TCRdb, limited to in-frame sequences with V and J called. Missing clones are a known gap in these copies; in checked studies unresolved V genes cover under half, and the rest lacks a known reason. The sample has around 68,000 clones on record, roughly 89% of them singletons. In total, the top ten clones hold over 1% of the sample.

Remarks on this clone: Its antigen remains unidentified. No much larger clone is present one base from it, and per-base qualities are unavailable.

Summary of the overall study and its limitations: Low levels of normalized T-cell clonal expansion were also shown by some nonresponding patients. After ivuxolimab, more expanded clones were found on average in CD8+ T cells than in CD4+ T cells. In the 0.1-3.0 mg/kg groups, partial responders had among the lowest normalized peripheral clonal expansion, particularly in CD8+ T cells. At doses of 0.1 to 3.0 mg/kg, clonal expansion of both CD4+ and CD8+ T cells in blood was seen between baseline and week 6. Antigen specificity was not determined for the clonally expanded peripheral T cells.

The sequenced sample was CD4+ or CD8+ T cells sorted from blood, obtained in a trial of the OX40 agonist ivuxolimab. The receptor's source is an adult with an advanced solid tumor such as melanoma, head and neck, liver or kidney cancer.

CDR3 reads: CASSVVGGPGNTIYF. The DNA is as follows: TGTGCCAGCAGCGTAGTAGGGGGGCCCGGAAACACCATATATTTT. Recombination linked TRBV9 to TRBJ1-3; matching of 6 bases hints at TRBD1 as the D gene. From its cysteine to its phenylalanine, the CDR3 spans 15 amino acids. Just the 45-base CDR3 DNA is kept, in frame starting at base 1. Relative to germline, V is 0 bases shorter and J is 4 bases shorter, with 11 bases between their ends. Reading the germline V gene gives CDR1 SGDLS and CDR2 YYNGEE.